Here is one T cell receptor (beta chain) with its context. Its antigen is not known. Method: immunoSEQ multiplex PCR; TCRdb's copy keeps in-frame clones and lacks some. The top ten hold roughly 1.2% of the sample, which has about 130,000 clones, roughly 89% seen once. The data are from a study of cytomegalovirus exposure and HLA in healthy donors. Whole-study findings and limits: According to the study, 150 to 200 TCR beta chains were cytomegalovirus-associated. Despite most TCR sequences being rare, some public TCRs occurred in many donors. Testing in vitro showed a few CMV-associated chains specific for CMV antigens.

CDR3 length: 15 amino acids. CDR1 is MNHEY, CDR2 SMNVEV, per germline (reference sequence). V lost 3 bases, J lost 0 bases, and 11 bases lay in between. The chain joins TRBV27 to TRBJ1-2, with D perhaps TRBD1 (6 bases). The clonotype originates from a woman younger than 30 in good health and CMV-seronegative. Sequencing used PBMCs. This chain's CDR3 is CASSFFGGPNYGYTF. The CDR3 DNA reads TGTGCCAGCAGTTTTTTCGGGGGGCCTAACTATGGCTACACCTTC.